The 6 T cell receptor beta chains reported below all come from one sample, sequenced in a study of molecular identifiers for immune sequencing clone quantification. TCRdb ran MiXCR on the PCR reads and lists one entry per CDR3 protein. This table has about 630,000 distinct CDR3 sequences, over 25% appearing once. The material sequenced was naive CD8+ T cells from blood, with Jurkat cell RNA spiked in. Subset reported: FACS-sorted CD8+CD4-CCR7+CD45RA+ naive T cells. The receptors originated from a human donor in good health. Some libraries in this study had Jurkat cell RNA spiked in.

The sample holds many counts of this clonotype. This chain connects TRBV19 to TRBJ1-5, with TRBD1 matching over 7 bases. V trimming: 5 bases; J trimming: 1 base; junction bases outside the gene matches: 11. CDR1 LNHDA and CDR2 SQIVND come from the germline V gene (reference sequence). This CDR3 comprises 17 residues. CDR3 in amino acids: CASSDRDSFRSNQPQHF. CDR3 bases: TGTGCCAGTAGTGACAGGGATTCATTTAGGAGCAATCAGCCCCAGCATTTT.

This clonotype has more than one count but fewer than ten. The chain couples TRBV5-1 to TRBJ2-2, with D tentatively TRBD1 (6 bases). This CDR3 contains 14 residues. Germline assignment: CDR1 SGHRS and CDR2 YFSETQ. Deletions cut 4 bases from V and 2 bases from J, with 9 bases between. CDR3 amino acids: CASSADSNTGELFF. CDR3 coding DNA: TGCGCCAGCAGCGCGGACAGCAACACCGGGGAGCTGTTTTTT.

This sequence joins TRBV12-3 or TRBV12-4 and TRBJ2-7, with D unresolved. V was cut by 3 bases and J by 1 base, with 13 bases left in between. The CDR3 extends over 15 amino acids. Here the CDR3 reads CASSLVALVSYEQYF. The CDR3, as DNA: TGTGCCAGCAGTTTGGTGGCATTAGTTTCCTACGAGCAGTACTTC.

The rearrangement links TRBV19 to TRBJ1-5; D is uncertain. CDR3 size: 16 residues. Germline V gene data show CDR1 as LNHDA and CDR2 as SQIVND (reference sequence). V was cut by 5 bases and J by 3 bases, with 17 bases left in between. Here the CDR3 reads CASSAPGGLNNQPQHF. In nucleotides, the CDR3 is TGTGCCAGTAGTGCCCCGGGCGGATTAAACAATCAGCCCCAGCATTTT.

In the case of this clonotype: A read error is possible here, since a much larger clone lies one base away. The V call is TRBV7-9, the J call TRBJ1-3, with D perhaps matching TRBD1 (5 bases). Germline V gene data show CDR1 as SEHNR and CDR2 as FQNEAQ (reference sequence). The germline V and J ends were trimmed by 5 bases and 4 bases, with 15 bases remaining between them. This CDR3 contains 15 residues. In DNA, the CDR3 is TGTGCCAGCAGCATACAGGCTCCGTTCGGAAACACCATATATTTT. Translated: CASSIQAPFGNTIYF.

Comment on this clonotype: A much larger clonotype is one base distant, so this may be a read error. CDR3 region: CASIDWGGETQYF. CDR3 nucleotide sequence: TGTGCCAGCATCGACTGGGGGGGAGAGACCCAGTACTTC. This chain connects TRBV6-2 or TRBV6-3 to TRBJ2-5; 7 positions match TRBD2. The V gene's germline CDR1 is MNHEY and CDR2 SVGEGT. The CDR3 spans 13 residues. With V trimmed by 7 bases and J by 4 bases, 6 bases remained unmatched.